Sequencing of this T cell receptor beta chain was carried out in a study of shared clonotypes between healthy human individuals. Study-wide context: Three CD4 naive, three CD4 memory, two CD8 naive and one CD8 memory plate were used per donor.

Each sorted subset replicate got 200 ng genomic DNA, tens of thousands of genomes. As processed by the authors: Without quality scores, immunoSEQ junctional reads could not be filtered like full-length reads. TCRdb's copy holds only in-frame clones and misses some; the assay was immunoSEQ multiplex PCR. V and J calls and clone size follow that table, whereas D and trimming were derived from the DNA. In the table there are more than 900,000 clones, about 80% of which are singletons. The V end lost 8 bases, the J end lost 5 bases, and 12 bases lay between the germline ends. CDR1 and CDR2 (germline): ENHRY, SYGVKD. CDR3 length: 12 residues. Notes on this clone: Other DNA sequences in this sample translate to the same CDR3.

The chain uses TRBV10-3 and TRBJ2-5; a weak D match, TRBD2 (5 bases). The receptor was isolated from a man between 18 and 35 years old in good health. Some clones in this sample may be carry-over from other donors' samples. Sample: memory CD4+ T cells from PBMCs. Subset reported: CD45RA-negative fraction. CDR3 residues: CAIGGSEETQYF. The CDR3 nucleotides are TGTGCCATCGGAGGTAGCGAGGAGACCCAGTACTTC.